The 28 T cell receptor beta chains below were found in one sample sequenced in a study of blood T cell repertoires in COVID-19. Profiling relied on immunoSEQ multiplex PCR, and the TCRdb table lists in-frame clones only, not all of them. The table lists 400,000 to 550,000 clones, 85% to 90% of them singletons. Specimen: peripheral blood. The receptors here all came from a woman aged 25 to 39 with acute or convalescent COVID-19.

The chain carries TRBV15 and TRBJ1-1, with D perhaps matching TRBD1 (5 bases). The CDR3 extends over 14 amino acids. V was shortened by 5 bases and J by 1 base, with 11 bases between the two germline ends. Germline CDR1 and CDR2: LNHNV and YYDKDF (reference sequence). CDR3 loop: CATSSDRSNTEAFF. CDR3 in DNA: TGTGCCACCAGCTCCGACAGATCGAACACTGAAGCTTTCTTT.

The gene calls are TRBV25-1 and TRBJ2-1; weak D call: TRBD1 (5 bases). V was clipped by 4 bases and J by 13 bases, with 14 bases between them. Germline V gives CDR1 MGHDK, CDR2 SYGVNS. This CDR3 contains 12 residues. CDR3 coding DNA: TGTGCCAGCAGTGGGCAGGGTTTTCGTCAGTTCTTC. Amino acid sequence: CASSGQGFRQFF.

The chain couples TRBV5-1 to TRBJ1-6; D gene unclear. From germline, CDR1 is SGHRS and CDR2 YFSETQ. This CDR3 region has 17 residues. With 0 bases removed from V and 6 bases from J, the gap between germline ends came to 16 bases. Here the CDR3 reads CASSLGPGRTANSPLHF. The DNA of the CDR3 is TGCGCCAGCAGCTTGGGCCCCGGTCGCACTGCTAATTCACCCCTCCACTTT.

The V gene is TRBV19, the J gene TRBJ1-2, with 8 bases lining up with TRBD1. The germline V gene encodes CDR1 LNHDA and CDR2 SQIVND (reference sequence). This CDR3 is 12 amino acids long. Trimming took 9 bases from V and 8 from J; bases not matched to a gene: 8. CDR3 residues: CASSQGAGGYTF. The CDR3 coding sequence is TGTGCCAGCTCCCAGGGGGCTGGCGGCTACACCTTC.

The J gene is TRBJ1-1, the V gene TRBV21-1; TRBD1 is the table's D call and was not checked against the DNA. TRBV21-1 is marked as a pseudogene. CDR3 length equals 19 residues. The CDR3 region is CASSIRPGQGAAGNTEAFF. The CDR3 coding sequence is TGTGCCAGCAGCATTAGACCGGGACAGGGGGCCGCAGGGAACACTGAAGCTTTCTTT.

This clone occurred once. The rearrangement uses TRBV29-1 and TRBJ1-1; possible D gene TRBD1, 5 bases. The CDR3 covers 16 residues. V lost 4 bases and J lost 1, with 19 bases in between. Germline V CDR1 and CDR2: SQVTM, ANQGSEA. The CDR3 sequence is CSVVYPQGRRNTEAFF. CDR3 nucleotide sequence: TGCAGCGTTGTCTACCCGCAGGGTCGGCGGAACACTGAAGCTTTCTTT.

This clone was observed a single time. The chain employs TRBV4-1 and TRBJ1-1, with a tentative D call TRBD1 (5 bases). The CDR3 is 12 amino acids. With 5 bases removed from V and 5 bases from J, the gap between germline ends came to 9 bases. The germline CDR1 and CDR2 sequences are MGHRA and YSYEKL. CDR3 sequence (DNA): TGCGCCAGCAGCTCTAGGGGAACTGAAGCTTTCTTT. Translating gives CASSSRGTEAFF.

The chain couples TRBV18 to TRBJ1-5; D perhaps matches TRBD1 (5 bases). Trimming stripped 5 bases from V and 4 bases from J, with 9 bases between. Germline V gene data show CDR1 as KGHSH and CDR2 as LQKENI. This CDR3 is 13 amino acids long. CDR3 sequence reads: CASSSSGNQPQHF. The DNA of the CDR3 is TGTGCCAGCTCATCATCAGGGAATCAGCCCCAGCATTTT.

The chain recombines TRBV5-5 with TRBJ2-5, with D possibly matching TRBD2 (5 bases). The CDR3 runs to 14 residues. Germline CDR1 reads SGHKS; CDR2 reads YYEKEE (reference sequence). V was shortened by 3 bases and J by 2 bases, with 11 bases between the two germline ends. The chain's CDR3 is CASSSWTVQETQYF. The CDR3 DNA follows: TGTGCCAGCAGCTCCTGGACTGTTCAAGAGACCCAGTACTTC.

The chain employs TRBV24-1 and TRBJ2-3, with D unclear. The germline V and J ends were trimmed by 0 bases and 1 base, with 7 bases remaining between them. Germline CDR1 is KGHDR and CDR2 is SFDVKD. The CDR3 totals 15 residues. CDR3 residues: CATSDLSFGTDTQYF. In DNA, the CDR3 is TGTGCCACCAGTGATTTGTCCTTTGGCACAGATACGCAGTATTTT.

The chain joins TRBV5-1 to TRBJ2-3; the D is unclear. Germline CDR1 is SGHRS and CDR2 is YFSETQ. CDR3 length: 11 residues. V shed 7 bases and J shed 6 bases, with 9 bases lying between them. For the CDR3, the DNA is TGCGCCAGCGGAGTCGGGGATACGCAGTATTTT. The encoded protein is CASGVGDTQYF.

V is TRBV5-6 and J is TRBJ2-7; 7 nucleotides agree with TRBD1. The CDR3 sequence is 15 residues long. Germline V gene lookup returns CDR1 SGHDT and CDR2 YYEEEE. Unmatched junction bases numbered 9, after V lost 2 bases and J lost 4 bases. The DNA of the CDR3 is TGTGCCAGCAGCTTAGTGCAGGGGGAAATTTACGAGCAGTACTTC. It yields the protein CASSLVQGEIYEQYF. Using reference TRBV5-6 and TRBJ2-7 for the parts outside the CDR3, the full variable domain is DAGVTQSPTHLIKTRGQQVTLRCSPKSGHDTVSWYQQALGQGPQFIFQYYEEEERQRGNFPDRFSGHQFPNYSSELNVNALLLGDSALYLCASSLVQGEIYEQYFGPGTRLTVT.

The chain has TRBV6-5 and TRBJ2-1; 9 bases are shared with TRBD2. The germline gives CDR1 MNHEY, CDR2 SVGAGI. With 0 bases clipped from V and 6 bases from J, the junction kept 6 bases outside the gene matches. The CDR3 runs to 16 residues. The CDR3 sequence is CASSYSPSGVVNEQFF. DNA for the CDR3: TGTGCCAGCAGTTACTCGCCTAGCGGGGTCGTCAATGAGCAGTTCTTC.

V is TRBV18 and J is TRBJ2-2, with D tentatively TRBD2 (5 bases). CDR1 is KGHSH and CDR2 is LQKENI in the germline V gene. The CDR3 runs 15 residues. V lost 5 bases to trimming and J lost 4 bases, with 14 bases between them. The CDR3 DNA is TGTGCCAGCTCAGTTTTTCTCGAGGGCACCGGGGAGCTGTTTTTT. Protein product: CASSVFLEGTGELFF.

The V call is TRBV24-1, the J call TRBJ2-1; maybe TRBD2 (6 bases). V was trimmed by 7 bases and J by 4 bases, leaving 19 bases between them. Germline loops: CDR1 KGHDR, CDR2 SFDVKD. This CDR3 region has 16 residues. DNA for the CDR3: TGTGCCACCAGCCCCCCAGGGACTGGGGCTTACAATGAGCAGTTCTTC. Its translation is CATSPPGTGAYNEQFF.

CDR3 sequence reads: CASSRGDRAYNEQFF. CDR3 DNA sequence: TGTGCCAGCAGCCGTGGGGACAGGGCCTACAATGAGCAGTTCTTC. The chain is built from TRBV13 and TRBJ2-1; 9 bases agree with TRBD1. The V gene's germline CDR1 is PRHDT and CDR2 FYEKMQ (reference sequence). The CDR3 has 15 amino acids. V was clipped by 5 bases and J by 2 bases; unmatched bases: 4.

The chain links TRBV4-1 to TRBJ2-2; TRBD2 is a possible D gene (7 bases). V lost 3 bases to trimming and J lost 3 bases, with 14 bases between them. Germline V lookup: CDR1 MGHRA, CDR2 YSYEKL. This CDR3 contains 16 residues. The CDR3 region is CASSHGGAGYTGELFF. CDR3 bases: TGCGCCAGCAGCCATGGGGGGGCAGGGTACACCGGGGAGCTGTTTTTT.

The chain combines TRBV6-1 with TRBJ2-2; D may be TRBD1 (5 bases). CDR1 is MNHNS, CDR2 SASEGT, per germline. This CDR3 comprises 14 residues. V was shortened by 1 base and J by 6 bases, with 9 bases between the two germline ends. The CDR3 DNA reads TGTGCCAGCAGTGAAGATAGGGGTCCCGGGGAGCTGTTTTTT. It translates to CASSEDRGPGELFF.

The genes are TRBV9 and TRBJ2-7; 8 bases map to TRBD1. Unmatched junction bases numbered 7, after V lost 2 bases and J lost 0 bases. Germline V gene data show CDR1 as SGDLS and CDR2 as YYNGEE. The CDR3 is made up of 16 amino acids. The CDR3: CASSVSHDRGSYEQYF. The CDR3 DNA reads TGTGCCAGCAGCGTTAGTCATGACAGGGGCTCCTACGAGCAGTACTTC.

This chain links TRBV4-1 with TRBJ2-1, with 7 positions matching TRBD2. The CDR3 spans 16 residues. Trimming removed 1 base from V and 2 bases from J; junction bases left unmatched: 5. Germline-derived CDR1 and CDR2 are MGHRA and YSYEKL. The CDR3 protein is CASSQVTSFTYNEQFF. In DNA form, the CDR3 reads TGCGCCAGCAGCCAAGTGACTAGCTTTACCTACAATGAGCAGTTCTTC.

V is TRBV30 and J is TRBJ2-5, with D possibly being TRBD2 (6 bases). Germline values: CDR1 GTSNPN, CDR2 SVGIG (reference sequence). This CDR3 region has 15 residues. The V gene lost 2 bases and the J gene lost 4 bases, with 17 bases spanning the gap. CDR3 DNA sequence: TGTGCCTGGAGTCCTCAACTAGCCTTGGGAGAGACCCAGTACTTC. Amino acids: CAWSPQLALGETQYF.

The gene calls are TRBV5-1 and TRBJ2-7; 7 positions agree with TRBD1. J lost 0 bases, V lost 4 bases, and 7 bases had no gene match. CDR3 length: 15 amino acids. Germline V gene lookup returns CDR1 SGHRS and CDR2 YFSETQ. Written as DNA, the CDR3 is TGCGCCAGCAGCCATGACAGGGATACCTCCTACGAGCAGTACTTC. Encoded protein: CASSHDRDTSYEQYF.

V and J are TRBV20-1 and TRBJ2-7; D not resolved. The CDR3 consists of 11 residues. The V gene's germline CDR1 is DFQATT and CDR2 SNEGSKA (reference sequence). V shed 3 bases and J shed 6 bases, with 9 bases lying between them. The CDR3 spells CSASGRGEQYF. CDR3 coding DNA: TGCAGTGCTAGTGGGCGAGGCGAGCAGTACTTC.

The rearrangement links TRBV18 to TRBJ2-1; D call uncertain. The CDR3 runs 15 residues. The germline V gene has CDR1 KGHSH and CDR2 LQKENI. Trimming took 3 bases from V and 0 from J, leaving 9 bases between them. The CDR3 sequence is CASSPLLSSYNEQFF. CDR3 sequence (DNA): TGTGCCAGCTCACCTCTCCTGAGCTCCTACAATGAGCAGTTCTTC.

Turning to this clone: This sample includes further DNA sequences coding for the same CDR3. This CDR3 is CASSLTGENTEAFF. CDR3 bases: TGCGCCAGCAGCTTGACGGGGGAGAACACTGAAGCTTTCTTT. The V call is TRBV5-1, the J call TRBJ1-1, with D tentatively TRBD1 (5 bases). Germline V gene lookup returns CDR1 SGHRS and CDR2 YFSETQ. The CDR3 sequence is 14 residues long. Between the trimmed V and J ends, which lost 1 base and 1 base, there was a span of 8 bases. Together with reference TRBV5-1 and TRBJ1-1, the CDR3 gives the full variable domain: KAGVTQTPRYLIKTRGQQVTLSCSPISGHRSVSWYQQTPGQGLQFLFEYFSETQRNKGNFPGRFSGRQFSNSRSEMNVSTLELGDSALYLCASSLTGENTEAFFGQGTRLTVV.

The V and J genes are TRBV7-9 and TRBJ2-3; tentative D call: TRBD1 (6 bases). V gave up 5 bases and J gave up 3 bases, with 21 bases separating them. This CDR3 spans 17 amino acids. Per the germline V gene, CDR1 is SEHNR and CDR2 is FQNEAQ (reference sequence). CDR3 loop: CASSATSGVLKTDTQYF. DNA of the CDR3: TGTGCCAGCAGCGCTACCTCAGGGGTCCTTAAGACAGATACGCAGTATTTT.

The rearrangement joins TRBV29-1 to TRBJ2-1, with TRBD1 as a possible D gene (5 bases). The CDR3 runs 14 residues. CDR1 and CDR2 from the germline V gene are SQVTM and ANQGSEA. V was shortened by 4 bases and J by 3 bases, with 13 bases between the two germline ends. The CDR3 bases are TGCAGCGTTGTTGATCAGGGATACTACAATGAGCAGTTCTTC. It codes for CSVVDQGYYNEQFF.

This clone was seen a single time. This rearrangement joins TRBV6-2 or TRBV6-3 to TRBJ2-1; D ambiguous. Per the germline V gene, CDR1 is MNHEY and CDR2 is SVGEGT. This CDR3 is 15 amino acids long. V dropped 5 bases and J dropped 5 bases, with 16 bases sitting between them. CDR3: CASSPPPDRDNEQFF. The CDR3 DNA reads TGTGCCAGCAGTCCCCCCCCCGATAGAGACAATGAGCAGTTCTTC.